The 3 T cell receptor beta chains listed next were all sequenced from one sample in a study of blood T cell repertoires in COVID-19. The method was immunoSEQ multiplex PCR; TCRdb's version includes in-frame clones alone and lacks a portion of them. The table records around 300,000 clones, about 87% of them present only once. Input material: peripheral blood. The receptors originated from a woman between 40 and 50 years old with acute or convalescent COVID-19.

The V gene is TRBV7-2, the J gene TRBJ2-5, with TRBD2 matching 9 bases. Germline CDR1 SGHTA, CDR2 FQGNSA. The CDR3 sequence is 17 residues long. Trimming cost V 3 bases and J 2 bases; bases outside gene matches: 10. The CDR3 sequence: CASSLGRGGVFQETQYF. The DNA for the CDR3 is TGTGCCAGCAGCTTGGGGCGGGGGGGCGTGTTTCAAGAGACCCAGTACTTC.

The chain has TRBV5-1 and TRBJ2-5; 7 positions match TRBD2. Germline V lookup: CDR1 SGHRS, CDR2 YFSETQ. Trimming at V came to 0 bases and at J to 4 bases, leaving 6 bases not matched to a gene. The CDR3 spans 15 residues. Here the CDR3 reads CASSLASGVTETQYF. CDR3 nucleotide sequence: TGCGCCAGCAGCTTGGCGAGCGGGGTCACAGAGACCCAGTACTTC.

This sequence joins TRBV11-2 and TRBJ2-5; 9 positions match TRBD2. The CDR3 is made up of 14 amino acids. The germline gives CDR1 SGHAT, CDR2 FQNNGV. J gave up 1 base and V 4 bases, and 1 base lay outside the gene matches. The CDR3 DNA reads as TGTGCCAGCAGCTCGCGGGGGGGCCAAGAGACCCAGTACTTC. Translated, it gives CASSSRGGQETQYF.